The rows below give T cell receptor beta chains drawn from one sample of a study of shared clonotypes between healthy human individuals. Assay used: immunoSEQ multiplex PCR; TCRdb lists only in-frame clones, some missing. The table shows millions of clones, with about 95% occurring only once. Sample: naive CD8+ T cells sorted from blood. These receptors were obtained from a man between 18 and 35 years old in good health. Each CDR3 is given with its conserved first and last residue. D genes are given only for firm matches. Where a row states a size, it is once, few, many or the class of an expanded clone; other rows omit it.

d_call	v_call	cdr3_length	clone_size	j_call	cdr3_nt	cdr3_aa
TRBD2	TRBV9	14	-	TRBJ2-7	TGTGCCAGCAGCATTAGCGGGGGGGCGTACGAGCAGTACTTC	CASSISGGAYEQYF
-	TRBV4-1	15	-	TRBJ1-1	TGCGCCAGCAGCCAGGGGCCCGGGAGCGGCACTGAAGCTTTCTTT	CASSQGPGSGTEAFF
-	TRBV5-1	15	few	TRBJ2-7	TGCGCCAGCAGCTCCCACAGCCTGAGGGACTACGAGCAGTACTTC	CASSSHSLRDYEQYF
-	TRBV5-8	16	-	TRBJ2-7	TGTGCCAGCAGCCCCGGCAGGGTGTGGGGGGACTACGAGCAGTACTTC	CASSPGRVWGDYEQYF
-	TRBV27	14	-	TRBJ2-3	TGTGCCAGCAGTTTAGTCCGGGACTCAGATACGCAGTATTTT	CASSLVRDSDTQYF
TRBD1	TRBV9	16	once	TRBJ2-1	TGTGCCAGCAGCGGACTAACCCGGGACAGTTACAATGAGCAGTTCTTC	CASSGLTRDSYNEQFF
-	TRBV25-1	11	-	TRBJ2-1	TGTGCCAGCAGGGTGGGGGGAGTAACGTTCTTC	CASRVGGVTFF
-	TRBV28	12	-	TRBJ2-7	TGTGCCAGCAGTTTTATCCGGTACGAGCAGTACTTC	CASSFIRYEQYF
-	TRBV27	11	-	TRBJ2-7	TGTGCCAGCAGTGCGCACAACGAGCAGTACTTC	CASSAHNEQYF
TRBD1	TRBV7-9	17	-	TRBJ1-2	TGTGCCAGCAGCTTAGAGACTGACAGGGACCCCAACTATGGCTACACCTTC	CASSLETDRDPNYGYTF
-	TRBV28	13	once	TRBJ2-1	TGTGCCAGCCTAGAGGACAACTACAATGAGCAGTTCTTC	CASLEDNYNEQFF
-	TRBV10-3	13	-	TRBJ2-2	TGTGCCATCGGACCCCTGAACACCGGGGAGCTGTTTTTT	CAIGPLNTGELFF
-	TRBV6-1	13	-	TRBJ2-7	TGTGCCAGCAGTGTGTACATTTCATACGAGCAGTACTTC	CASSVYISYEQYF
-	TRBV4-1	15	-	TRBJ2-7	TGCGCCAGCAGCGAAGATTGGACAGTCTCCTACGAGCAGTACTTC	CASSEDWTVSYEQYF
-	TRBV9	14	-	TRBJ1-4	TGTGCCAGCAGCGCGAGGGAGGATTCTGAAAAACTGTTTTTT	CASSAREDSEKLFF
-	TRBV28	17	-	TRBJ1-5	TGTGCCAGCAGTTTCCGCGACCCATATAATCCGGTACAGCCCCAGCATTTT	CASSFRDPYNPVQPQHF
-	TRBV10-3	13	-	TRBJ1-1	TGTGCCATAAGCTTAGGGTTTGGCACTGAAGCTTTCTTT	CAISLGFGTEAFF
-	TRBV5-4	12	-	TRBJ1-6	TGTGCCAGCAGCTTCGGCAATTCACCCCTCCACTTT	CASSFGNSPLHF
-	TRBV4-2	13	-	TRBJ2-7	TGTGCCAGCAGCCATAAGGGGTCTAATGAGCAGTACTTC	CASSHKGSNEQYF
TRBD1	TRBV19	14	-	TRBJ1-1	TGTGCCAGTAGTATAACAGGGGGCGTCACTGAAGCTTTCTTT	CASSITGGVTEAFF
TRBD2	TRBV7-9	12	-	TRBJ2-5	TGTGCCAGCAGCATGGGAGGGGAGACCCAGTACTTC	CASSMGGETQYF
-	TRBV4-3	14	-	TRBJ2-3	TGCGCCAGCAGCCAAGATAGCGGAACAGATACGCAGTATTTT	CASSQDSGTDTQYF
-	TRBV9	13	-	TRBJ2-1	TGTGCCAGCAGAGCGGAGTCCTACAATGAGCAGTTCTTC	CASRAESYNEQFF
-	TRBV4-1	16	-	TRBJ1-2	TGCGCCAGCAGCCAAGTAGGATCCGTATATCTCTATGGCTACACCTTC	CASSQVGSVYLYGYTF
TRBD1	TRBV7-9	16	-	TRBJ2-7	TGTGCCAGCAGCTTGCCGGGACAGGGGGCCTCCTACGAGCAGTACTTC	CASSLPGQGASYEQYF
-	TRBV9	13	-	TRBJ2-7	TGTGCCAGCAGCGTAGGACTAGCCTACGAGCAGTACTTC	CASSVGLAYEQYF
-	TRBV19	14	-	TRBJ2-7	TGTGCCAGTAGAATCCGGGACGGAACCTACGAGCAGTACTTC	CASRIRDGTYEQYF
TRBD2	TRBV4-3	13	-	TRBJ2-7	TGCGCCAGCAGCCAAGAAGCGGGGTACGAGCAGTACTTC	CASSQEAGYEQYF
-	TRBV2	14	few	TRBJ2-1	TGTGCCAGCAGTGAACCAGCGACGGACAATGAGCAGTTCTTC	CASSEPATDNEQFF
TRBD2	TRBV19	14	-	TRBJ2-7	TGTGCCAGTAGTATCGGGGACTACTCCTACGAGCAGTACTTC	CASSIGDYSYEQYF
-	TRBV7-2	18	-	TRBJ2-7	TGTGCCAGCAGCTTGGGGATACCTAGTGAGGATCTGGCCTACGAGCAGTACTTC	CASSLGIPSEDLAYEQYF